This is a list of T cell receptor beta chains from one sample in a study of blood T cell repertoires in COVID-19. Generated by immunoSEQ multiplex PCR, the TCRdb table keeps only in-frame clones and is missing some. Altogether about 440,000 clones are present, around nine tenths being singletons, with the ten largest covering approximately 2%. The sequencing input was PBMCs or T cells enriched from blood (not recorded which). The receptors stem from a woman under 30 with acute COVID-19. Both conserved end residues are part of each CDR3. A D gene is named only where the DNA matches it firmly. For some rows the clone size is stated as once, few or many, or as a class when expanded; others skip it.

j_gene	v_gene	abundance	d_gene	CDR3nt	CDR3aa
TRBJ2-1	TRBV4-3	.	.	TGCGCCAGCAGCCAAGACGGGACCTACAATGAGCAGTTCTTC	CASSQDGTYNEQFF
TRBJ2-7	TRBV29-1	once	.	TGCAGCGTCGCATGGGACAACCCCTACGAGCAGTACTTC	CSVAWDNPYEQYF
TRBJ1-2	TRBV7-9	.	TRBD1	TGTGCCAGCAGCAATGGACAGGGGGCTGATAACTATGGCTACACCTTC	CASSNGQGADNYGYTF
TRBJ1-1	TRBV6-5	.	.	TGTGCCAGCAGTTACTCGTGGGGACAGAACACTGAAGCTTTCTTT	CASSYSWGQNTEAFF
TRBJ2-2	TRBV7-9	.	.	TGTGCCAGCAGCTTAGTGGTAGTGTTCACCGGGGAGCTGTTTTTT	CASSLVVVFTGELFF
TRBJ1-1	TRBV7-8	.	TRBD1	TGTGCCAGCAGCCCTGCAGGGGGCACTGAAGCTTTCTTT	CASSPAGGTEAFF
TRBJ1-5	TRBV29-1	.	.	TGCAGCGTGTCAGGGACGGGGGATCAGCCCCAGCATTTT	CSVSGTGDQPQHF
TRBJ2-7	TRBV29-1	.	.	TGCAGCGTTGAAGATCCGGGGGAGCAGTACTTC	CSVEDPGEQYF
TRBJ1-2	TRBV27	once	TRBD1	TGTGCCAGCAGTTTACAAACTGGACAGGGGGCGCCCCGGGGCTACACCTTC	CASSLQTGQGAPRGYTF
TRBJ2-7	TRBV27	few	TRBD2	TGTGCCAGCAGAAGGACTAGCGGGACCTACGAGCAGTACTTC	CASRRTSGTYEQYF
TRBJ1-2	TRBV6-5	.	.	TGTGCCAGCAGTTACTCGGGCACCCCTTCAGGCTACACCTTC	CASSYSGTPSGYTF
TRBJ1-1	TRBV28	.	.	TGTGCCAGCAGGGGCAGGAACACTGAAGCTTTCTTT	CASRGRNTEAFF
TRBJ1-1	TRBV27	.	TRBD1	TGTGCCAGCAGCTACGGGACAGCGAACACTGAAGCTTTCTTT	CASSYGTANTEAFF
TRBJ2-1	TRBV24-1	.	.	TGTGCCACCAGTGACCTCACGGACAGTTACAATGAGCAGTTCTTC	CATSDLTDSYNEQFF
TRBJ1-1	TRBV18	.	.	TGTGCCAGCTCACCTCAGCGGGGGGTGAACACTGAAGCTTTCTTT	CASSPQRGVNTEAFF
TRBJ1-4	TRBV5-4	.	.	TGTGCCAGCAGCCCTGGTGGCACTAATGAAAAACTGTTTTTT	CASSPGGTNEKLFF
TRBJ2-1	TRBV5-6	.	TRBD1	TGTGCCAGCAGCTTGGCTCCGGGACAGGGTCCGTTCTTC	CASSLAPGQGPFF
TRBJ1-5	TRBV7-2	.	.	TGTGCCAGCACCTGGGGGGATCAGCCCCAGCATTTT	CASTWGDQPQHF
TRBJ1-2	TRBV3-1/TRBV3-2	.	.	TGTGCCAGCAGCCAAGAAGGGCGGGAGTTTGATTTTTGGGGCTACACCTTC	CASSQEGREFDFWGYTF
TRBJ1-2	TRBV5-8	.	.	TGTGCCAGCACCCAATGGGGAGCTAACTATGGCTACACCTTC	CASTQWGANYGYTF
TRBJ1-2	TRBV7-8	.	.	TGTGCCAGCAGCTTAGCGCTAGATGATGGCTCTGGAGGCTACACCTTC	CASSLALDDGSGGYTF
TRBJ1-2	TRBV30	.	.	TGTGCCTGGAGCCGGGGGTCCTATGGCTACACCTTC	CAWSRGSYGYTF
TRBJ2-1	TRBV27	.	.	TGTGCCAGCCGAACTAGAGGGGGTAATGAGCAGTTCTTC	CASRTRGGNEQFF
TRBJ1-5	TRBV2	.	.	TGTGCCAGCAGGCGCGAATTAATCAATCAGCCCCAGCATTTT	CASRRELINQPQHF
TRBJ2-3	TRBV4-1	.	.	TGCGCCAGCAGCCTTCGGGTCGGGGGCACAGATACGCAGTATTTT	CASSLRVGGTDTQYF
TRBJ1-5	TRBV7-2	.	.	TGTGCCAGCAGCTTGTCAGGGGAATTGGGTCAGCCCCAGCATTTT	CASSLSGELGQPQHF
TRBJ2-1	TRBV29-1	.	.	TGCAGCGTTGGAGTTGAGGCGGGCCGCTCCTACAATGAGCAGTTCTTC	CSVGVEAGRSYNEQFF
TRBJ2-5	TRBV5-8	.	.	TGTGCCAGCAGCCCCCGGGGGCAAGAGACCCAGTACTTC	CASSPRGQETQYF
TRBJ2-6	TRBV28	.	.	TGTGCCAGCAGTGAAAGGACAGCCTCTGGGGCCAACGTCCTGACTTTC	CASSERTASGANVLTF
TRBJ1-1	TRBV5-4	.	.	TGTGCCAGCAGCTTGTCCGCGACTGCGAACACTGAAGCTTTCTTT	CASSLSATANTEAFF
TRBJ1-4	TRBV30	.	TRBD1	TGTGCCTGGAGTGTTGGGACAGGGGTAGGGGAAAAACTGTTTTTT	CAWSVGTGVGEKLFF
TRBJ2-7	TRBV28	.	TRBD1	TGTGCCAGCAGTTTATACGGACAGGGGGCCTACGAGCAGTACTTC	CASSLYGQGAYEQYF
TRBJ1-3	TRBV18	few	TRBD1	TGTGCCAGCTCAACAGGGGCCGGAAACACCATATATTTT	CASSTGAGNTIYF
TRBJ1-1	TRBV18	.	.	TGTGCCAGCTCAAAAACAGAGAACACTGAAGCTTTCTTT	CASSKTENTEAFF
TRBJ1-1	TRBV11-2	.	.	TGTGCCAGCAGCTTGGGAGGGAGGTCTGAAGCTTTCTTT	CASSLGGRSEAFF
TRBJ1-1	TRBV10-3	few	.	TGTGCCATCAGTGACCTGACAGTTGAAGCTTTCTTT	CAISDLTVEAFF
TRBJ1-5	TRBV5-1	.	.	TGCGCCAGCAGCTTGGAATCAGGGAATCAGCCCCAGCATTTT	CASSLESGNQPQHF
TRBJ2-7	TRBV7-8	once	.	TGTGCCAGCAGCCTCTCGAGGTACGAGCAGTACTTC	CASSLSRYEQYF
TRBJ2-7	TRBV6-5	.	TRBD1	TGTGCCAGCAGTTCCTCGGGACAGGGTTGGTACGAGCAGTACTTC	CASSSSGQGWYEQYF
TRBJ2-7	TRBV5-1	.	TRBD1	TGCGCCAGCAGCTTGGAAAGGGGGCGACACGAGCAGTACTTC	CASSLERGRHEQYF
TRBJ1-2	TRBV7-9	.	TRBD1	TGTGCCAGCAGCTCCCCGGACAGGTCTAAGGACTATGGCTACACCTTC	CASSSPDRSKDYGYTF
TRBJ2-5	TRBV5-1	.	TRBD1	TGCGCCAGCCGCCCGGGACAGGAAGAGACCCAGTACTTC	CASRPGQEETQYF
TRBJ2-6	TRBV28	.	TRBD2	TGTGCCAGCAGTTTGCCGACTAGCGGGAGGTCAGGGGCCAACGTCCTGACTTTC	CASSLPTSGRSGANVLTF
TRBJ2-1	TRBV10-3	.	.	TGTGCCATCAGTGGCAACAGGGATGAGCAGTTCTTC	CAISGNRDEQFF
TRBJ2-7	TRBV6-1	.	TRBD1	TGTGCCAGCAGTGAAGGGACAGGGAGATTGTACGAGCAGTACTTC	CASSEGTGRLYEQYF
TRBJ1-1	TRBV14	.	.	TGTGCCAGCAGCCTGGGGGGAAACACTGAAGCTTTCTTT	CASSLGGNTEAFF
TRBJ1-1	TRBV12-3/TRBV12-4	.	.	TGTGCCAGCAGCAAAAACAGGGCCACTGAAGCTTTCTTT	CASSKNRATEAFF
TRBJ1-1	TRBV3-1/TRBV3-2	.	.	TGTGCCAGCAGCCGTTCAGGCGCGAACACTGAAGCTTTCTTT	CASSRSGANTEAFF
TRBJ2-1	TRBV2	.	.	TGTGCCAGCAGTGTAACTAGCAGGGTTTACAATGAGCAGTTCTTC	CASSVTSRVYNEQFF
TRBJ1-2	TRBV29-1	.	.	TGCAGCGTGGCCGGGACATCAAGTGGCTACACCTTC	CSVAGTSSGYTF
TRBJ1-1	TRBV5-1	.	.	TGCGCCAGCGATTTATCCGGGACTGGGAACACTGAAGCTTTCTTT	CASDLSGTGNTEAFF
TRBJ1-1	TRBV5-4	.	.	TGTGCCAGCAGCTTGGACAGATTGGACACTGAAGCTTTCTTT	CASSLDRLDTEAFF
TRBJ2-5	TRBV18	.	TRBD2	TGTGCCAGCTCACCGGCTAGCGGGGGGGCCGTGGAGACCCAGTACTTC	CASSPASGGAVETQYF